This T cell receptor beta chain was identified in a study of blood T cell repertoires in COVID-19. Study context: From T cells, B-cell-depleted T cells, or PBMCs came the material, which was cDNA or gDNA.

The protocol was immunoSEQ multiplex PCR, while the TCRdb copy is restricted to in-frame clones and leaves out a portion. The sample yields 95,000 to 150,000 clones, nearly 90% seen once. This CDR3 comprises 15 residues. Germline V gene data show CDR1 as MNHEY and CDR2 as SVGEGT. V gave up 0 bases and J gave up 7 bases, with 12 bases separating them. The chain links TRBV6-2 or TRBV6-3 to TRBJ2-2; possibly TRBD1 for D (5 bases). The receptor was derived from a woman in her sixties or seventies with COVID-19, enrolled during active disease. Material: peripheral blood. The CDR3 bases are TGTGCCAGCAGTTACTCAGGAGTCAGGGTCGGGGAGCTGTTTTTT. It specifies CASSYSGVRVGELFF.